This is a list of T cell receptor beta chains from one sample in a study of human T cells and chemical hapten exposure. TCRdb used MiXCR to reprocess the RACE reads, holding one entry per CDR3 protein. The table includes under 300,000 distinct CDR3 sequences, 7.5% to 9% detected once. The material sequenced was whole blood, taken in connection with sensitization to the hapten diphenylcyclopropenone (DPC). All receptors derive from a man aged 18 to 35 with alopecia areata. Some clones in this sample may be carry-over from other donors' samples. The CDR3 runs from the conserved cysteine through the conserved F or W. A D gene is named only where the DNA matches it firmly. Rows may omit the clone size; those that give it use once, few, many or a size class.

>TRBJ2-2|TRBV2|TRBD1|NA
CASIGTGETGELFF
TGTGCCAGCATCGGGACAGGGGAAACCGGGGAGCTGTTTTTT
>TRBJ2-2|TRBV10-3|NA|few
CAISESPGANTGELFF
TGTGCCATCAGTGAGTCGCCAGGGGCGAACACCGGGGAGCTGTTTTTT
>TRBJ2-1|TRBV9|NA|few
CASSVGPDNEQFF
TGTGCCAGCAGCGTCGGACCGGACAATGAGCAGTTCTTC
>TRBJ2-5|TRBV6-6|NA|NA
CASRYTDRTDQYF
TGTGCCAGCAGGTACACGGACCGGACCGACCAGTACTTC
>TRBJ2-1|TRBV27|TRBD2|few
CASSLLAGDFNEQFF
TGTGCCAGCAGTTTACTAGCGGGGGATTTCAATGAGCAGTTCTTC
>TRBJ2-1|TRBV12-3/TRBV12-4|NA|few
CASTPGVASYNEQFF
TGTGCCAGCACCCCGGGAGTAGCATCCTACAATGAGCAGTTCTTC
>TRBJ1-1|TRBV10-3|NA|NA
CAISEVGEAFF
TGTGCCATCAGTGAGGTCGGTGAAGCTTTCTTT
>TRBJ1-1|TRBV6-1|NA|NA
CASRPLGGYSVTEAFF
TGTGCCAGCAGACCCTTAGGGGGGTACAGCGTGACTGAAGCTTTCTTT
>TRBJ1-2|TRBV3-1|NA|NA
CASSHSMSYTF
TGTGCCAGCAGCCATTCCATGAGCTACACCTTC
>TRBJ2-1|TRBV7-2|NA|NA
CASHSPGLRTYNEQFF
TGTGCCAGTCACTCTCCGGGACTGAGAACCTACAATGAGCAGTTCTTC
>TRBJ2-5|TRBV4-1|NA|NA
CANSPTILGAETQYF
TGCGCCAACAGCCCCACAATCTTAGGGGCAGAGACCCAGTACTTC
>TRBJ2-2|TRBV3-1|TRBD2|NA
CASSQILAGVDGELFF
TGTGCCAGCAGCCAGATCCTAGCGGGGGTAGACGGGGAGCTGTTTTTT
>TRBJ2-2|TRBV6-2/TRBV6-3|NA|few
CASSFSLNTGELFF
TGTGCCAGCAGTTTCTCCCTTAACACCGGGGAGCTGTTTTTT
>TRBJ2-7|TRBV14|NA|NA
CASSQGHGLSSYEQYF
TGTGCCAGCAGCCAAGGGCATGGGCTGAGCTCCTACGAGCAGTACTTC
>TRBJ1-1|TRBV29-1|NA|many
CSVFLGRNTEAFF
TGCAGCGTTTTCTTAGGGCGGAACACTGAAGCTTTCTTT
>TRBJ1-5|TRBV27|NA|many
CASSLSGVQPQHF
TGTGCCAGCAGTTTATCGGGGGTTCAGCCCCAGCATTTT
>TRBJ1-1|TRBV29-1|NA|many
CSVEGLNTEAFF
TGCAGCGTTGAAGGGCTGAACACTGAAGCTTTCTTT
>TRBJ2-4|TRBV4-1|NA|NA
CASSQVPSAVAKNIQYF
TGCGCCAGCAGCCAAGTACCCTCCGCCGTGGCCAAAAACATTCAGTACTTC
>TRBJ2-1|TRBV28|TRBD2|many
CASSFPSGGPLSYNEQFF
TGTGCCAGCAGTTTTCCTAGCGGAGGGCCCCTTTCCTACAATGAGCAGTTCTTC
>TRBJ2-7|TRBV24-1|TRBD1|NA
CATSVTGGSYEQYF
TGTGCCACCAGTGTCACAGGGGGCAGCTACGAGCAGTACTTC
>TRBJ1-5|TRBV4-3|NA|few
CASSQGRGNQPQHF
TGCGCCAGCAGCCAAGGAAGGGGCAATCAGCCCCAGCATTTT
>TRBJ2-2|TRBV6-5|NA|few
CASSYEGGNTGELFF
TGTGCCAGCAGTTACGAGGGAGGGAACACCGGGGAGCTGTTTTTT
>TRBJ2-3|TRBV28|TRBD1|few
CASSTNTGAAYFTDTQYF
TGTGCCAGCAGTACCAACACAGGGGCCGCTTACTTCACAGATACGCAGTATTTT
>TRBJ2-5|TRBV5-6|TRBD1|NA
CASNIMTGLNQETQYF
TGTGCCAGCAATATTATGACAGGGTTAAACCAAGAGACCCAGTACTTC
>TRBJ2-3|TRBV12-3/TRBV12-4|NA|once
CASSLDWRGLSTDTQYF
TGTGCCAGCAGTTTAGACTGGCGGGGGCTGAGCACAGATACGCAGTATTTT
>TRBJ2-1|TRBV20-1|TRBD1|few
CSAVDRGGSYNEQFF
TGCAGTGCTGTAGACAGGGGAGGCTCCTACAATGAGCAGTTCTTC
>TRBJ2-1|TRBV4-1|NA|many
CASSPRYGDNEQFF
TGCGCCAGCAGTCCAAGATACGGGGACAATGAGCAGTTCTTC
>TRBJ1-1|TRBV3-1|TRBD1|few
CASSQTAGTGNTEAFF
TGTGCCAGCAGCCAGACAGCCGGGACAGGGAACACTGAAGCTTTCTTT
>TRBJ2-1|TRBV4-1|NA|many
CASSHYASQGPNNEQFF
TGCGCCAGCAGCCATTACGCCAGCCAGGGGCCCAACAATGAGCAGTTCTTC
>TRBJ2-3|TRBV7-2|NA|NA
CASSTPAAPQYF
TGTGCCAGCAGCACCCCGGCAGCGCCGCAGTATTTT
>TRBJ2-7|TRBV4-2|TRBD2|few
CASSPRRTSGEAYEQYF
TGTGCCAGCAGCCCCCGCCGGACTAGCGGGGAGGCCTACGAGCAGTACTTC
>TRBJ1-5|TRBV2|TRBD1|NA
CASSEQGENQPQHF
TGTGCCAGCAGTGAACAGGGGGAAAATCAGCCCCAGCATTTT
>TRBJ2-1|TRBV6-5|NA|NA
CASSYLSGISYNEQFF
TGTGCCAGCAGTTACCTTTCAGGGATTTCCTACAATGAGCAGTTCTTC
>TRBJ1-2|TRBV4-3|NA|few
CASSQDGGRYGYTF
TGCGCCAGCAGCCAAGACGGGGGAAGGTATGGCTACACCTTC
>TRBJ2-2|TRBV6-5|NA|many
CASSYTGNTGELFF
TGTGCCAGCAGTTACACGGGGAACACCGGGGAGCTGTTTTTT
>TRBJ2-3|TRBV4-1|NA|many
CASSQVGDTQYF
TGCGCCAGCAGCCAAGTGGGAGATACGCAGTATTTT